The entry that follows covers one T cell receptor (beta chain) sequence. Its antigen has not been determined. Per-base quality was not reported, and no clone a single base away is much larger than it. This entry is derived from a study of blood T cell repertoires in COVID-19 (dated by TCRdb to 2018 to 2021). General notes on the study: Samples covering the acute and convalescent phases of COVID-19 were provided by collaborators in the United States, Italy and Spain. The material from the prospective study consisted of cDNA or gDNA derived from T cells, B-cell-depleted T cells, or PBMCs. Deeply sampled blood TCRbeta repertoires from subjects exposed to, actively infected with, or recovered from COVID-19 were included in the dataset. The repertoires were released in a freely available public database meant as a resource for research on the immune response to SARS-CoV-2. The samples were drawn from two sources: the first 160 participants of the ongoing ImmuneRACE study, and fewer than 1,500 subjects contributed by 6 global collaborators. Sample metadata almost always included a de-identified subject ID, COVID-19 status, age in years and sex. Where available, HLA class I and class II types were obtained from metadata supplied by the sample provider rather than from assay-based typing. Beyond this particular receptor, the publication reports: Clinical and demographic metadata were provided uncurated, with the amount varying by source and participant.

V is shortened by 5 bases, J by 5 bases, and the region joining them spans 13 bases. The CDR3 starts with the cysteine, ends with the phenylalanine, and has 13 residues. Solely the CDR3 DNA is kept, with 39 bases framed from the first base. The germline V gene encodes CDR1 SGHRS and CDR2 YFSETQ. TCRbeta CDR3 regions were amplified from genomic DNA using the immunoSEQ Assay, a bias-controlled multiplex PCR. For the original study's pipeline: Nucleated cell counts per sample were estimated from amplification of reference gene primers within the assay. To quantify the absolute abundance of each unique TCRbeta CDR3 rearrangement, sequence reads were collapsed and filtered. For each sample, productive Simpson clonality was calculated by taking the square root of Simpson's diversity index across productive rearrangements. In TCRdb, the immuneACCESS table is reduced to in-frame sequences with V and J assigned. These tables do not hold every clone; where another copy was compared, an unresolved V gene accounts for under half, and the others remain unexplained. That table supplies the V and J calls and clone size; D and trimming were determined from the DNA. For this sample there are some 150,000 clones; more than 75% appear just once. The top ten hold about 2.8% of the sample.

The collaborating institutions used their own protocols to collect whole blood in K2EDTA tubes. Collaborator samples were shipped for TCRbeta analysis as frozen whole blood, isolated PBMCs, or DNA extracted from either sample type. The origin of this receptor is a human donor with acute or convalescent COVID-19. The donor label of this sample is uncertain. Sequencing was performed on peripheral blood. Here the chain combines TRBV5-1 and TRBJ1-2, and perhaps TRBD1 as D gene, on 5 matching bases. The CDR3 is CASRADQGYGYTF. Here is the DNA: TGCGCCAGCAGGGCCGACCAGGGTTATGGCTACACCTTC.